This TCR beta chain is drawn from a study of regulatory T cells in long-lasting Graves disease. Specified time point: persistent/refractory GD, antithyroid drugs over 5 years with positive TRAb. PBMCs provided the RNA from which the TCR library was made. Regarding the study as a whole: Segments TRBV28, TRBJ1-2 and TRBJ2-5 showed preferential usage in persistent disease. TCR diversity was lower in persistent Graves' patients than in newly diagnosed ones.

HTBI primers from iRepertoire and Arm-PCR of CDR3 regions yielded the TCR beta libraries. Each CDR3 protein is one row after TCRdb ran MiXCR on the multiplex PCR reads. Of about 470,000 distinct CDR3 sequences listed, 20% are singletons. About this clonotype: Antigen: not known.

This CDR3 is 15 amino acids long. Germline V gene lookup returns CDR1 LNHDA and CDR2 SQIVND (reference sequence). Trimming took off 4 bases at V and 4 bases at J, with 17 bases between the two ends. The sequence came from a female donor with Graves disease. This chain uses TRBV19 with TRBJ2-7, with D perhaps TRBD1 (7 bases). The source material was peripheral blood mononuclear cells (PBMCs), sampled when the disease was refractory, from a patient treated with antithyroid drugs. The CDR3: CASSTNPQGRYEQYF. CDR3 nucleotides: TGTGCCAGTAGTACGAACCCACAGGGGAGGTACGAGCAGTACTTC.